One T cell receptor (beta chain) is described in this entry. Its specificity is not known. These data come from a study of cytomegalovirus exposure and HLA in healthy donors. The study's findings and limits: TRBV6-2, TRBV6-3 and some other V segments were unresolvable in 87-base-pair reads.

The PCR contained 60 Vbeta and 13 Jbeta primers. Some clones are missing from TCRdb's copy, which holds only in-frame ones; the method was immunoSEQ multiplex PCR. The table shows 140,000 or so clones, with around 75% occurring only once. Donors in the study were healthy people who gave bone marrow. Trimming removed 4 bases from V and 2 bases from J, with 8 bases in between. The germline gives CDR1 SNHLY, CDR2 FYNNEI. CDR3 size: 13 residues. The sample was PBMCs. The clonotype comes from a woman younger than 45 in good health and CMV-seronegative. J is TRBJ1-2 and V is TRBV2; TRBD1 is a possible D gene (6 bases). CDR3 protein: CASSGTGNYGYTF. The CDR3 DNA sequence: TGTGCCAGCAGTGGAACAGGGAACTATGGCTACACCTTC.